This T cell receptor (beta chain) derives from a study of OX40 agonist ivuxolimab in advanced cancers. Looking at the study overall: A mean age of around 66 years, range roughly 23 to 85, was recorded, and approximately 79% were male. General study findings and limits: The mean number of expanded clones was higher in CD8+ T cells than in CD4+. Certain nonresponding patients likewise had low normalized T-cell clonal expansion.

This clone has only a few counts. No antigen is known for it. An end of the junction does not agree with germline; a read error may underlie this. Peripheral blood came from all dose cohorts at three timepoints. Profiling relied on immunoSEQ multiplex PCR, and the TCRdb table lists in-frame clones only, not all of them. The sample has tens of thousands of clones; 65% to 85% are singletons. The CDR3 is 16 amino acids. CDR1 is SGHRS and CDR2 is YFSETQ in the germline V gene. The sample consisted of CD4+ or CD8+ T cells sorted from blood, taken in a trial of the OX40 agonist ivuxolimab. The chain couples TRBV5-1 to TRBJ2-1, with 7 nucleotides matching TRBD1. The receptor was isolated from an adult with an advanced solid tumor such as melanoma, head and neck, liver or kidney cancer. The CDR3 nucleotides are TGCGCCAGCAGTTTGGAACCGGGACAGTTTTACAATGAGCAGTTCTTC. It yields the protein CASSLEPGQFYNEQFF.